This T cell receptor beta chain appears in the sequencing data of a study of T cell clonotyping in hematopoietic cell transplantation. Here immunoSEQ multiplex PCR was the method, and the copy in TCRdb shows in-frame clones only, minus some. The table records approximately 22,000 clones, around 90% of them present only once. With V trimmed by 7 bases and J by 7 bases, 10 bases remained unmatched. The CDR3 has 14 residues. The germline gives CDR1 SGHAT, CDR2 FQNNGV. Regarding the study as a whole: Recipient TCR diversity dropped after transplant; expanded clonotypes rose from day 30 to 180.

The time point denotes: recipient sample about 28 days before transplant, after cytoreduction. On this clone itself: Its specificity is unknown.

The sequence was obtained from a man in his late teens or twenties with biphenotypic leukemia. Some clones in this sample may be carry-over from other donors' samples. This sample comprised peripheral blood mononuclear cells, obtained before stem cell transplant. V is TRBV11-2 and J is TRBJ2-7, with 10 bases lining up with TRBD2. This CDR3 is CASTRTSGQGEQYF. The CDR3 nucleotides are TGTGCCAGCACCCGGACTAGCGGCCAGGGAGAGCAGTACTTC.